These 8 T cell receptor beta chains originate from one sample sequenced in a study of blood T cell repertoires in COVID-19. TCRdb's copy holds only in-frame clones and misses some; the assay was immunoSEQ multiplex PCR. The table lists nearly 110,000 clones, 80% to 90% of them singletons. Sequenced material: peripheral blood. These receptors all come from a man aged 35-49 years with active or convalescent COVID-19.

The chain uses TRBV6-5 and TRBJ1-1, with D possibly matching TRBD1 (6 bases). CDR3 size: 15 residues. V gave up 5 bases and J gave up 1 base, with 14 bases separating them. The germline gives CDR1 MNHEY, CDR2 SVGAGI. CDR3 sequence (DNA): TGTGCCAGCAGTACCGACGGGACAACGAACACTGAAGCTTTCTTT. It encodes CASSTDGTTNTEAFF.

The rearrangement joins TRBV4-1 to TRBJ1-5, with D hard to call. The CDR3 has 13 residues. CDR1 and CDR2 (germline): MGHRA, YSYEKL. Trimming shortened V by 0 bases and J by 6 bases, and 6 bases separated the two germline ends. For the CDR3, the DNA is TGCGCCAGCAGCCAAGAAACCGGTCAGCCCCAGCATTTT. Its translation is CASSQETGQPQHF.

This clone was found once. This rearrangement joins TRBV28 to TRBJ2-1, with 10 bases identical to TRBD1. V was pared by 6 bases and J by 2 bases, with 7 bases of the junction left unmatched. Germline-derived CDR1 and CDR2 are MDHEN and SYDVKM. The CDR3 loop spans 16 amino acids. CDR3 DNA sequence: TGTGCCAGCAGGAACCCCGGGACAGGGGCCTACAATGAGCAGTTCTTC. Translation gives CASRNPGTGAYNEQFF.

The CDR3 reads CASLGVGETSYNEQFF. As DNA, the CDR3 is TGTGCCAGCCTCGGGGTCGGGGAGACTTCCTACAATGAGCAGTTCTTC. This chain uses TRBV28 with TRBJ2-1; TRBD2 might be the D (5 bases). Germline V gene sequence: CDR1 MDHEN, CDR2 SYDVKM. The CDR3 has 16 amino acids. V lost 8 bases and J lost 1, with 18 bases in between.

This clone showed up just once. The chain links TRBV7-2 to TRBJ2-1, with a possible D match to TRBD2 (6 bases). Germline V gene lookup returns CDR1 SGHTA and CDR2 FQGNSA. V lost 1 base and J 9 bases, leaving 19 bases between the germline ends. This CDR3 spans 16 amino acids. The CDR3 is CASSLGLGLQRGEQFF. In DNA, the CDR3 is TGTGCCAGCAGCTTAGGGTTGGGACTCCAAAGAGGTGAGCAGTTCTTC.

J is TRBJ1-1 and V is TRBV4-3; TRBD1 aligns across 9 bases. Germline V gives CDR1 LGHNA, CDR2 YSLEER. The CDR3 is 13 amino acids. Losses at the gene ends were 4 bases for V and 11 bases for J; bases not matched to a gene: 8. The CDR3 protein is CASSLTWDREAFF. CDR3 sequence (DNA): TGCGCCAGCAGCCTAACCTGGGACAGGGAGGCTTTCTTT.

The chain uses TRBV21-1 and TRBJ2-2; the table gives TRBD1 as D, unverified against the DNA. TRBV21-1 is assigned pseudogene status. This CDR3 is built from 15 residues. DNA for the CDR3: TGTGCCAGCAGCAACGGGCGAAGGGGCACCGGGGAGCTGTTTTTT. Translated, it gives CASSNGRRGTGELFF.

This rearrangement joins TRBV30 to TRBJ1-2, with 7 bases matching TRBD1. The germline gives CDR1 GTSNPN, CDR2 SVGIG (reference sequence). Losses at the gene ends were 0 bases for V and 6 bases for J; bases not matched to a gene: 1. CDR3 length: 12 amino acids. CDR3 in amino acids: CAWSVQGHGYTF. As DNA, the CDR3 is TGTGCCTGGAGTGTACAGGGGCATGGCTACACCTTC.